A selection of T cell receptor beta chains follows, all from one sample in a study of T-cell reconstitution after alpha-beta-depleted transplantation in children. TCRdb reanalysed the PCR reads using MiXCR and keeps one entry per CDR3 protein. The sample includes about 150,000 distinct CDR3 sequences, approximately 12% of them seen just once. Sequencing was performed on PBMCs, taken before TCRalphabeta/CD19-depleted stem cell transplant. The receptors stem from a boy aged 2 to 10 with acute myeloid leukemia, due to receive a stem cell transplant. The conserved cysteine and the conserved F or W are not part of the CDR3 here. Each record gives: V gene, CDR3 protein.

>TRBV27
ASSFDELVSSNEQF
>TRBV25-1
ASSRIMGLAADTQY
>TRBV2
ASTPGTGELF
>TRBV4-2
ASSHQGQGNQPQH
>TRBV28
ASSFPGTSNQPQH
>TRBV3-1
ASSQGALEQF
>TRBV11-2
ASMQAAELF
>TRBV27
ASSGGASLYYEQY
>TRBV3-1
ASSQDPGLNQETQY
>TRBV7-8
ASSLGETGVRGYT
>TRBV20-1
SARAQVNEQF
>TRBV20-1
SALDRMNTEAF
>TRBV4-2
ASSRALDQAHSPLH
>TRBV5-1
ASSLRTGGQETQY
>TRBV20-1
SATSGRDGYT
>TRBV29-1
SALMRMTRHLGQSDEQF
>TRBV12-3/TRBV12-4
ASRSDVNEQF
>TRBV11-2
ASSRTTHYEQY
>TRBV20-1
SAWSSLYNEQF
>TRBV7-8
ASSLVRDFHQETQY
>TRBV7-3
ASSSRAGANVLT
>TRBV4-1
ASSQGYIGGSSYEQY
>TRBV15
ATSRDRGGTDTQY
>TRBV7-8
ASSARTAGYGYT
>TRBV5-5
ASSRTGGNTEAF